These T cell receptor beta chains were read from a single sample in a study of spatial heterogeneity in lung cancer. TCRdb reprocessed the 5' RACE reads via MiXCR and lists one record per CDR3 protein. This sample has about 44,000 distinct CDR3 sequences, with about 13% found just once. Sequencing was performed on PBMCs, taken at surgery. These TCRs come from a male donor with early-stage non-small cell lung cancer. Both conserved end residues are part of each CDR3. A D gene is named only where the DNA matches it firmly. Rows give clone size only sometimes, using once, few, many, or a class for an expanded clone.

V gene: TRBV25-1; J gene: TRBJ2-3; clone size: .; D gene: .; CDR3 DNA: TGTGCCAGCCCTAGGGGGGTAGCCGGCACAGATACGCAGTATTTT; CDR3 protein: CASPRGVAGTDTQYF
V gene: TRBV6-2/TRBV6-3; J gene: TRBJ2-5; clone size: few; D gene: .; CDR3 DNA: TGTGCCAGCAGTTTGTTCTCGGGCTTC; CDR3 protein: CASSLFSGF
V gene: TRBV7-6; J gene: TRBJ1-1; clone size: many; D gene: .; CDR3 DNA: TGTGCCAGCAGCGTCGGGCCCGGTCGAGCTTTCTTT; CDR3 protein: CASSVGPGRAFF
V gene: TRBV5-4; J gene: TRBJ1-5; clone size: .; D gene: .; CDR3 DNA: TGTGCCAGCAGCTATGACAGTAATCAGCCCCAGCATTTT; CDR3 protein: CASSYDSNQPQHF
V gene: TRBV10-3; J gene: TRBJ2-2; clone size: .; D gene: .; CDR3 DNA: TGTGCCATCAGTTCTGGGGCGCCCCACACCGGGGAGCTGTTTTTT; CDR3 protein: CAISSGAPHTGELFF
V gene: TRBV7-9; J gene: TRBJ2-5; clone size: many; D gene: .; CDR3 DNA: TGTGCCAGCACAGCAATCCAAGAGACCCAGTACTTC; CDR3 protein: CASTAIQETQYF
V gene: TRBV28; J gene: TRBJ1-5; clone size: many; D gene: TRBD1; CDR3 DNA: TGTGCCAGCAGCTCCGGGACAGCAATTTTTGGCAATCAGCCCCAGCATTTT; CDR3 protein: CASSSGTAIFGNQPQHF
V gene: TRBV2; J gene: TRBJ2-7; clone size: few; D gene: TRBD2; CDR3 DNA: TGTGCCAGCAATCCGGGACTAGCGGGACCAACCTACGAGCAGTACTTC; CDR3 protein: CASNPGLAGPTYEQYF
V gene: TRBV20-1; J gene: TRBJ2-4; clone size: once; D gene: TRBD2; CDR3 DNA: TGCAGTGCTGCCAGTGGACTCCGGGAGGACATTCAGTACTTC; CDR3 protein: CSAASGLREDIQYF
V gene: TRBV19; J gene: TRBJ1-4; clone size: few; D gene: .; CDR3 DNA: TGTGCCAGCCGGGGGGGCGCTAATGAAAAACTGTTTTTT; CDR3 protein: CASRGGANEKLFF
V gene: TRBV7-6; J gene: TRBJ1-6; clone size: few; D gene: .; CDR3 DNA: TGTGCCAGCAGCTTAGGGGACGTTATATCACCCCTCCACTTT; CDR3 protein: CASSLGDVISPLHF
V gene: TRBV24-1; J gene: TRBJ2-1; clone size: .; D gene: .; CDR3 DNA: TGTGCCACCAGTGATAGACGGGGGGCCTCCTACAATGAGCAGTTCTTC; CDR3 protein: CATSDRRGASYNEQFF
V gene: TRBV5-1; J gene: TRBJ1-5; clone size: .; D gene: TRBD1; CDR3 DNA: TGCGCCAGCAGCTTGGGGGACAGTTCGAGTCAGCCCCAGCATTTT; CDR3 protein: CASSLGDSSSQPQHF
V gene: TRBV3-1; J gene: TRBJ2-1; clone size: .; D gene: .; CDR3 DNA: TGTGCCAGCAGCCAACTTGATGAGCAGTTCTTC; CDR3 protein: CASSQLDEQFF
V gene: TRBV29-1; J gene: TRBJ2-5; clone size: many; D gene: TRBD1; CDR3 DNA: TGCAGCGGTAACAGGGGAGAAGAGACCCAGTACTTC; CDR3 protein: CSGNRGEETQYF
V gene: TRBV14; J gene: TRBJ1-5; clone size: few; D gene: TRBD1; CDR3 DNA: TGTGCCAGCAGCCATCCCGGGACAGAGAATCAGCCCCAGCATTTT; CDR3 protein: CASSHPGTENQPQHF
V gene: TRBV2; J gene: TRBJ1-1; clone size: few; D gene: .; CDR3 DNA: TGTGCCAGCAGTGAAGAAAAGGGCACTGAAGCTTTCTTT; CDR3 protein: CASSEEKGTEAFF
V gene: TRBV7-9; J gene: TRBJ2-5; clone size: few; D gene: .; CDR3 DNA: TGTGCCAGCAGCTCGGAGACCCAGTACTTC; CDR3 protein: CASSSETQYF
V gene: TRBV5-4; J gene: TRBJ2-3; clone size: few; D gene: TRBD1; CDR3 DNA: TGTGCCAGCAGCTGGGACAGACTTCTTTCTGGAGATACGCAGTATTTT; CDR3 protein: CASSWDRLLSGDTQYF
V gene: TRBV11-1; J gene: TRBJ2-3; clone size: many; D gene: .; CDR3 DNA: TGTGCCAGCAGCCCATTCTCGACCCCTGCAGGGACGCAGTATTTT; CDR3 protein: CASSPFSTPAGTQYF
V gene: TRBV5-1; J gene: TRBJ2-2; clone size: few; D gene: TRBD1; CDR3 DNA: TGCGCCAGCAGCCAGGGACAGGGGGCTAGCACCGGGGAGCTGTTTTTT; CDR3 protein: CASSQGQGASTGELFF
V gene: TRBV2; J gene: TRBJ1-2; clone size: .; D gene: .; CDR3 DNA: TGTGCCAGCAGTGAAAGGGCACCTTATGGCTACACCTTC; CDR3 protein: CASSERAPYGYTF
V gene: TRBV5-1; J gene: TRBJ1-2; clone size: few; D gene: .; CDR3 DNA: TGCGCCAGCAGCTCGAACGGACAGAACTATGGCTACACCTTC; CDR3 protein: CASSSNGQNYGYTF
V gene: TRBV20-1; J gene: TRBJ2-6; clone size: many; D gene: .; CDR3 DNA: TGCAGTGCGGAGCGGACAGATGGGGCCAACGTCCTGACTTTC; CDR3 protein: CSAERTDGANVLTF
V gene: TRBV15; J gene: TRBJ1-5; clone size: few; D gene: .; CDR3 DNA: TGTGCCACCAGCAGAGATTCTTCGCCCCAGCATTTT; CDR3 protein: CATSRDSSPQHF
V gene: TRBV10-2; J gene: TRBJ2-3; clone size: many; D gene: .; CDR3 DNA: TGCGCCAGCAGCCAGGGGGATACGCAGTATTTT; CDR3 protein: CASSQGDTQYF
V gene: TRBV18; J gene: TRBJ1-6; clone size: many; D gene: .; CDR3 DNA: TGTGCCAGCTCACCGACAGGAATAGAATCACCCCTCCACTTT; CDR3 protein: CASSPTGIESPLHF
V gene: TRBV5-1; J gene: TRBJ2-7; clone size: .; D gene: .; CDR3 DNA: TGCGCCAGCAGCTTGGTTGGTAACTACGAGCAGTACTTC; CDR3 protein: CASSLVGNYEQYF
V gene: TRBV5-1; J gene: TRBJ2-1; clone size: many; D gene: .; CDR3 DNA: TGCGCCAGCAGCTCCCGGGACGACTACAATGAGCAGTTCTTC; CDR3 protein: CASSSRDDYNEQFF
V gene: TRBV5-6; J gene: TRBJ1-1; clone size: .; D gene: TRBD1; CDR3 DNA: TGTGCCAGCAGCCTACCGGGACAGGGAAACACTGAAGCTTTCTTT; CDR3 protein: CASSLPGQGNTEAFF
V gene: TRBV29-1; J gene: TRBJ2-3; clone size: few; D gene: TRBD1; CDR3 DNA: TGCAGCGTCCGGGACAGGGGGCTCGGTAGCACAGATACGCAGTATTTT; CDR3 protein: CSVRDRGLGSTDTQYF
V gene: TRBV20-1; J gene: TRBJ2-3; clone size: few; D gene: .; CDR3 DNA: TGCAGCGCTACCCCACTCCCGGACGCCACTAGCACAGATACGCAGTATTTT; CDR3 protein: CSATPLPDATSTDTQYF
V gene: TRBV5-1; J gene: TRBJ1-6; clone size: .; D gene: .; CDR3 DNA: TGCGCCAGCAGCTTGGTGGGACTAAATTCACCCCTCCACTTT; CDR3 protein: CASSLVGLNSPLHF
V gene: TRBV5-1; J gene: TRBJ2-5; clone size: few; D gene: TRBD2; CDR3 DNA: TGCGCCAGCAGCTTGCGCGCTAGCGGCCAAGAGACCCAGTACTTC; CDR3 protein: CASSLRASGQETQYF
V gene: TRBV4-3; J gene: TRBJ2-7; clone size: many; D gene: TRBD2; CDR3 DNA: TGCGCCAGCAGCCCCCTTGGCGGGAGCCTCTTTCAGCAGTACTTC; CDR3 protein: CASSPLGGSLFQQYF
V gene: TRBV2; J gene: TRBJ2-3; clone size: many; D gene: .; CDR3 DNA: TGTGCCAGCAGTGACTACTATACAGATACGCAGTATTTT; CDR3 protein: CASSDYYTDTQYF
V gene: TRBV9; J gene: TRBJ2-3; clone size: many; D gene: .; CDR3 DNA: TGTGCCAGCAGCGTAGACAGCACAGATACGCAGTATTTT; CDR3 protein: CASSVDSTDTQYF
V gene: TRBV20-1; J gene: TRBJ1-6; clone size: few; D gene: TRBD1; CDR3 DNA: TGCAGTGCTAGAAGGGGACAGGGGTATAATTCACCCCTCCACTTT; CDR3 protein: CSARRGQGYNSPLHF
V gene: TRBV12-5; J gene: TRBJ1-2; clone size: many; D gene: .; CDR3 DNA: TGTGCTAGTGGCCATTTAACTCACAGCTTGAGCTATGGCTACACCTTC; CDR3 protein: CASGHLTHSLSYGYTF
V gene: TRBV11-2; J gene: TRBJ2-7; clone size: many; D gene: .; CDR3 DNA: TGTGCCAGCAGCTTACCTGGGAGCGGACTGTTTAAGTACGAGCAGTACTTC; CDR3 protein: CASSLPGSGLFKYEQYF
V gene: TRBV15; J gene: TRBJ2-7; clone size: .; D gene: .; CDR3 DNA: TGTGCCACCAGCAGAGATCGGGGCACTTACGAGCAGTACTTC; CDR3 protein: CATSRDRGTYEQYF
V gene: TRBV7-3; J gene: TRBJ2-3; clone size: many; D gene: .; CDR3 DNA: TGTGCCAGCAGCAAGGGACACCCTAGCACAGATACGCAGTATTTT; CDR3 protein: CASSKGHPSTDTQYF
V gene: TRBV20-1; J gene: TRBJ2-3; clone size: many; D gene: .; CDR3 DNA: TGCAGTGCTAGCCAAATCCGGGTCTCCACAGATACGCAGTATTTT; CDR3 protein: CSASQIRVSTDTQYF
V gene: TRBV4-1; J gene: TRBJ2-5; clone size: few; D gene: .; CDR3 DNA: TGCGCCAGCAGCCACCAGCCAGAGACCCAGTACTTC; CDR3 protein: CASSHQPETQYF
V gene: TRBV2; J gene: TRBJ2-2; clone size: .; D gene: TRBD2; CDR3 DNA: TGTGCCAGCAGTTGGACTAGCGGGGGGCTCGGAAACACCGGGGAGCTGTTTTTT; CDR3 protein: CASSWTSGGLGNTGELFF
V gene: TRBV28; J gene: TRBJ2-1; clone size: many; D gene: TRBD2; CDR3 DNA: TGTGCCAGCAGCAAGACTAGCGGGAGAACTTCTCACAATGAGCAGTTCTTC; CDR3 protein: CASSKTSGRTSHNEQFF
V gene: TRBV28; J gene: TRBJ1-2; clone size: .; D gene: TRBD1; CDR3 DNA: TGTGCCAGCAGTTTATGGGGGACAGGGGACTATGGCTACACCTTC; CDR3 protein: CASSLWGTGDYGYTF